The source of this T cell receptor beta chain is a study of technical replicates of blood from a handful of donors (dated by TCRdb to about 2017). Libraries were built with the immunoSEQ multiplex PCR assay. The table was pulled from immuneACCESS by TCRdb, which kept in-frame rearrangements only. Such tables lose some clones; where checked, under half of the loss comes from unresolved V genes, and the rest has no known cause. This sample comprises more than 65,000 clones, around 97% of them detected only once. The ten largest clones represent approximately 0.3% of the sample. In the germline V gene, CDR1 corresponds to SGDLS and CDR2 to YYNGEE. From the cysteine up to the phenylalanine, the CDR3 has a length of 16 residues. CDR3 DNA only is kept here, 48 bases in frame from base 1. Trimming takes 4 bases off V and 4 bases off J; junction bases not matched to a gene: 8. Turning to this clone: The clone's antigen remains unknown. Base qualities are missing; no much larger clone stands one base away.

The sequence was obtained from a human donor in good health. The sequencing input was T cells isolated from PBMCs. The chain couples TRBV9 to TRBJ1-1; 12 central nucleotides agree with TRBD1. The sequenced DNA: TGTGCCAGCAGCCCCTGGGACAGGGGGCAGATCACTGAAGCTTTCTTT. It encodes CASSPWDRGQITEAFF. With the portions outside the CDR3 filled from the reference TRBV9 and TRBJ1-1 genes, the complete variable region becomes DSGVTQTPKHLITATGQRVTLRCSPRSGDLSVYWYQQSLDQGLQFLIQYYNGEERAKGNILERFSAQQFPDLHSELNLSSLELGDSALYFCASSPWDRGQITEAFFGQGTRLTVV.